This T cell receptor (beta chain) stems from a study of shared clonotypes between healthy human individuals. Comments on this clone: Its antigen is unidentified.

Measured with immunoSEQ multiplex PCR; TCRdb has only the in-frame clones, and not every one. The table shows over a million clones, with roughly 98.5% occurring only once. Overall study findings and caveats: Clonotype sharing among donors likely depends on sequencing depth.

This sequence was found in a young man in good health. The material sequenced was naive CD4+ T cells sorted from blood. The subset was: CD45RA+ positively selected.

This CDR3 reads CASSLGTTGNTIYF. CDR3 in DNA: TGCGCCAGCAGCCTAGGGACAACTGGAAACACCATATATTTT. The rearrangement joins TRBV5-1 to TRBJ1-3, with a weak D call TRBD1 (6 bases). Germline V CDR1 and CDR2: SGHRS, YFSETQ. CDR3 length equals 14 residues. Deletions cut 4 bases from V and 2 bases from J, with 10 bases between.